The entry below gives a single TCR beta chain sequence along with its context. Its target is not known. This CDR3 is 15 amino acids long. Trimming stripped 3 bases from V and 1 base from J, with 16 bases between. CDR1 and CDR2 from the germline V gene are DFQATT and SNEGSKA (reference sequence). These data originate in a study of CD8+CD57+ T cells in acquired aplastic anemia. The study's findings and limits: Both patients and controls carried the same twenty-nine CD8+ CDR3 sequences.

It was genomic DNA that served as the template for profiling TCR beta VDJ and CDR3. TCRdb passed the reads through MiXCR, listing each CDR3 protein once. Here the sample spans 200,000 to 250,000 distinct CDR3 sequences, about 60% being singletons. Sequencing was done on patients that had shown CD8+CD57+ cell expansion by flow cytometry. This clonotype was sampled from a human donor with aplastic anemia. Material: sorted CD4+, CD8+, or CD8+CD57+ T cells (not recorded which) from PBMCs. This chain connects TRBV20-1 to TRBJ2-7; perhaps TRBD1 as D (6 bases). In DNA, the CDR3 is TGCAGTGCTAGGCCCAGGGGCGCAAGGTCCTACGAGCAGTACTTC. This translates into CSARPRGARSYEQYF.